By share, the clone carrying this T cell receptor beta chain counts as medium-sized (0.01 to 0.1%). The sample originates from a study of early T cells in non-severe SARS-CoV-2 infection. The germline V and J ends were trimmed by 1 base and 8 bases, with 15 bases remaining between them. The CDR3 has 16 amino acids. Germline V gives CDR1 PRHDT, CDR2 FYEKMQ (reference sequence). Individual cDNA molecules received unique molecular identifiers during library preparation. One entry per CDR3 protein, called by TCRdb with MiXCR from the 5' RACE reads. The sample has 10,000 to 13,000 distinct CDR3 sequences, around 5% seen once.

The TCR comes from an adult who was a healthcare worker with PCR-confirmed SARS-CoV-2 infection or an uninfected control (not recorded which). The specimen sequenced was whole blood. The rearrangement joins TRBV13 to TRBJ1-6; possibly TRBD1 for D (5 bases). The CDR3 region is CASSLVAAGLDSPLHF. The CDR3 DNA sequence: TGTGCCAGCAGCTTAGTCGCGGCAGGGTTAGATTCACCCCTCCACTTT.